These 27 T cell receptor beta chains originate from one sample sequenced in a study of breast tumors, draining lymph nodes, adjacent tissues. Each CDR3 protein is one row after TCRdb ran MiXCR on the multiplex PCR reads. The repertoire has approximately 23,000 distinct CDR3 sequences, approximately 75% of them found once; the top ten carry 20% to 30%. Material for sequencing was tumor-adjacent breast tissue. The receptors shown here come from a female donor with breast cancer. Some clones in this sample may be carry-over from other donors' samples.

This clonotype showed up just a few times. J is TRBJ2-1 and V is TRBV20-1; D ambiguous. The CDR3 loop spans 13 amino acids. The V gene lost 0 bases and the J gene lost 7 bases, with 10 bases spanning the gap. Germline V gene sequence: CDR1 DFQATT, CDR2 SNEGSKA (reference sequence). CDR3 sequence: CSARDLGQNEQFF. The DNA of the CDR3 is TGCAGTGCTAGAGATCTGGGCCAGAATGAGCAGTTCTTC.

This chain connects TRBV6-4 to TRBJ2-1; the D is unclear. Germline CDR1 reads MRHNA; CDR2 reads SNTAGT. This CDR3 is built from 13 residues. Trimming took off 5 bases at V and 0 bases at J, with 5 bases between the two ends. CDR3 residues: CASSLSSYNEQFF. The CDR3 DNA is TGTGCCAGCAGTCTGAGCTCCTACAATGAGCAGTTCTTC.

This chain links TRBV15 with TRBJ2-7; D remains ambiguous. Trimming left V 3 bases short and J 2 bases short, with 11 bases between. The length of the CDR3 is 14 residues. CDR1 and CDR2 (germline): LNHNV, YYDKDF (reference sequence). CDR3 loop: CATSRETRTYEQYF. The CDR3 coding sequence is TGTGCCACCAGCAGGGAGACTCGAACCTACGAGCAGTACTTC.

This clonotype is judged medium-sized. The rearrangement uses TRBV19 and TRBJ2-7; D may correspond to TRBD1 or TRBD2 (6 bases each). Per germline, CDR1 LNHDA and CDR2 SQIVND (reference sequence). The CDR3 covers 16 residues. V lost 4 bases to trimming and J lost 2 bases, with 18 bases between them. CDR3 DNA: TGTGCCAGTAGTACCCGGGGGCAGGGTGATACCTACGAGCAGTACTTC. Translating gives CASSTRGQGDTYEQYF.

This clonotype has a handful of counts. The CDR3 DNA follows: TGCGCCAGCAGCTTGGAGCCCAGGAGCTCCTACGAGCAGTACTTC. This encodes CASSLEPRSSYEQYF. V is TRBV5-1 and J is TRBJ2-7, with D unresolved. The CDR3 has 15 residues. Germline V gene data show CDR1 as SGHRS and CDR2 as YFSETQ. V was cut by 0 bases and J by 0 bases, with 10 bases left in between.

Sample share makes this clonotype medium-sized (0.01 to 0.1%). The V and J genes are TRBV4-2 and TRBJ1-2, with a tentative D call TRBD1 (6 bases). Between the trimmed V and J ends, which lost 0 bases and 2 bases, there was a span of 16 bases. The CDR3 length is 17 residues. Germline V lookup: CDR1 LGHNA, CDR2 YNFKEQ. CDR3 coding DNA: TGTGCCAGCAGCCAAGACCGACGCGGGACACAGAACTATGGCTACACCTTC. Its protein product is CASSQDRRGTQNYGYTF.

The J gene is TRBJ2-3, the V gene TRBV10-1; 10 bases are shared with TRBD1. This CDR3 is built from 13 residues. Germline V gene sequence: CDR1 WNHNN, CDR2 SYGVQD (reference sequence). After removal of 10 bases from V and 4 bases from J, the junction contained 5 bases not matched to a gene. The CDR3 reads CATRGQGSDTQYF. The CDR3 DNA follows: TGCGCCACCAGGGGACAGGGGTCAGATACGCAGTATTTT.

The V call is TRBV10-3, the J call TRBJ1-5, with D uncertain. Trimming took 6 bases from V and 2 from J, leaving 8 bases between them. The CDR3 runs 13 residues. The germline CDR1 and CDR2 sequences are ENHRY and SYGVKD. CDR3 protein: CAIRRDGNQPQHF. The CDR3 nucleotides read TGTGCCATCAGACGCGACGGCAATCAGCCCCAGCATTTT.

A few counts support this clonotype. The gene calls are TRBV7-2 and TRBJ1-6; perhaps TRBD1 as D (5 bases). Trimming cost V 5 bases and J 4 bases, with 12 bases left between them. The CDR3 has 15 amino acids. Germline CDR1 SGHTA, CDR2 FQGNSA. The CDR3 reads CASSAGTRYNSPLHF. The DNA for the CDR3 is TGTGCCAGCAGCGCCGGGACTCGATATAATTCACCCCTCCACTTT.

The chain joins TRBV9 to TRBJ2-3; perhaps TRBD1 as D (6 bases). CDR1 and CDR2 (germline): SGDLS, YYNGEE. CDR3 length: 20 amino acids. With 3 bases removed from V and 6 bases from J, the gap between germline ends came to 32 bases. The CDR3 sequence is CASSARTVKQSERLVDTQYF. CDR3 nucleotides: TGTGCCAGCAGCGCCCGGACAGTTAAGCAGTCAGAGCGCTTGGTGGATACGCAGTATTTT.

This clonotype is medium-sized in the sample. V is TRBV24-1 and J is TRBJ1-5; D possibly corresponds to TRBD1 (6 bases). The CDR3 consists of 17 residues. The V end was cut by 6 bases, the J end by 0 bases, with 17 bases between. Germline V gives CDR1 KGHDR, CDR2 SFDVKD. CDR3 region: CATSSGQPSYSNQPQHF. In DNA, the CDR3 is TGTGCCACCAGTTCGGGACAACCGTCGTATAGCAATCAGCCCCAGCATTTT.

V gene TRBV29-1 combines with J gene TRBJ2-5, with 7 nucleotides matching TRBD1. Germline V CDR1 and CDR2: SQVTM, ANQGSEA. The V and J ends lost 3 bases and 5 bases, in that order; junction bases with no gene match: 3. CDR3 length: 12 residues. CDR3 sequence (DNA): TGCAGCGTTGAGGTCAGGGGGGAGACCCAGTACTTC. Its translation: CSVEVRGETQYF.

The V call is TRBV15, the J call TRBJ2-7; D is undetermined. Trimming took 0 bases from V and 7 from J, leaving 13 bases between them. CDR3 size: 14 residues. CDR1 is LNHNV and CDR2 is YYDKDF in the germline V gene (reference sequence). In DNA, the CDR3 is TGTGCCACCAGCAGAGATCGGACCCTTGGAGAGCAGTACTTC. Translated: CATSRDRTLGEQYF.

This clonotype has a handful of counts. A junction end diverges from the germline sequence, so it may reflect a read error. The chain has TRBV2 and TRBJ2-3; 9 nucleotides align to TRBD2. The CDR3 contains 14 residues. CDR1 is SNHLY, CDR2 FYNNEI, per germline. CDR3 DNA sequence: TGTGCCAGCAGACATAGCGGGAGCAGAGATACGCAGTATTTT. Protein product: CASRHSGSRDTQYF.

This clonotype showed up just a few times. This rearrangement joins TRBV6-5 to TRBJ2-7, with D hard to call. Looked up from germline, CDR1 is MNHEY and CDR2 is SVGAGI. This CDR3 has 14 residues. Trimming cost V 0 bases and J 3 bases, with 9 bases left between them. In DNA form, the CDR3 reads TGTGCCAGCAGTTACTCGAGGTCCCTCTACGAGCAGTACTTC. Its translation is CASSYSRSLYEQYF.

The chain links TRBV15 to TRBJ2-3, with 7 bases identical to TRBD2. Germline V gene lookup returns CDR1 LNHNV and CDR2 YYDKDF (reference sequence). The V gene end was trimmed by 0 bases and the J gene end by 4 bases; junction bases not matched to a gene: 19. The CDR3 length is 20 residues. The CDR3 loop reads CATSRDWEGGGSWGADTQYF. CDR3 in DNA: TGTGCCACCAGCAGAGATTGGGAGGGAGGCGGGTCCTGGGGGGCAGATACGCAGTATTTT.

This clonotype appeared once. This rearrangement joins TRBV12-3 or TRBV12-4 to TRBJ2-5; 8 bases line up with TRBD1. This CDR3 contains 16 residues. V lost 5 bases to trimming and J lost 2 bases; unmatched junction nucleotides: 10. CDR3 residues: CASSPDTTGGQETQYF. The CDR3 DNA follows: TGTGCCAGCAGTCCGGATACCACAGGGGGTCAAGAGACCCAGTACTTC.

V and J are TRBV6-1 and TRBJ1-6, with D unclear. The V end was cut by 4 bases, the J end by 0 bases, with 10 bases between. Germline values: CDR1 MNHNS, CDR2 SASEGT. The CDR3 has 16 residues. The CDR3 sequence: CASSVGLSSYNSPLHF. The CDR3 DNA reads TGTGCCAGCAGTGTAGGGTTGAGCTCCTATAATTCACCCCTCCACTTT.

In this sample, this clonotype turned up many times. The chain employs TRBV29-1 and TRBJ2-1; D gene unclear. Trimming took off 0 bases at V and 0 bases at J, with 12 bases between the two ends. The germline V gene has CDR1 SQVTM and CDR2 ANQGSEA. The CDR3 consists of 16 residues. CDR3 nucleotide sequence: TGCAGCGTTGAAGACCCGGGCAGACGCTCCTACAATGAGCAGTTCTTC. This codes for CSVEDPGRRSYNEQFF.

The chain combines TRBV5-6 with TRBJ1-6, with D maybe TRBD1 (5 bases). Germline values: CDR1 SGHDT, CDR2 YYEEEE. Trimming stripped 0 bases from V and 10 bases from J, with 11 bases between. The CDR3 covers 14 residues. In DNA form, the CDR3 reads TGTGCCAGCAGCTTGGGTCAGGGTGGCTCACCCCTCCACTTT. The encoded protein is CASSLGQGGSPLHF.

The rearrangement joins TRBV10-3 to TRBJ2-2; D unresolved. There are 11 residues in the CDR3. Germline lookup yields CDR1 ENHRY and CDR2 SYGVKD. V dropped 2 bases and J dropped 5 bases, with 0 bases sitting between them. The CDR3 reads CAISETGELFF. CDR3 nucleotide sequence: TGTGCCATCAGTGAGACCGGGGAGCTGTTTTTT.

This clonotype was counted once. The chain combines TRBV20-1 with TRBJ2-2; 8 bases line up with TRBD2. V shed 4 bases and J 2 bases; nucleotides not matched to a gene: 3. This CDR3 has 14 residues. From germline, CDR1 is DFQATT and CDR2 SNEGSKA (reference sequence). The chain's CDR3 is CSATGGTNTGELFF. Here the CDR3 DNA reads TGCAGTGCTACGGGGGGGACCAACACCGGGGAGCTGTTTTTT.

The chain uses TRBV2 and TRBJ1-2, with D maybe TRBD1 (5 bases). The ends were cut back, 7 bases at V and 6 bases at J, with 6 bases in the middle. This CDR3 comprises 10 residues. Per the germline V gene, CDR1 is SNHLY and CDR2 is FYNNEI. The CDR3 region is CASTGNGYTF. CDR3 nucleotide sequence: TGTGCCAGCACAGGGAATGGCTACACCTTC. The complete variable domain, with remaining parts taken from reference TRBV2 and TRBJ1-2, reads EPEVTQTPSHQVTQMGQEVILRCVPISNHLYFYWYRQILGQKVEFLVSFYNNEISEKSEIFDDQFSVERPDGSNFTLKIRSTKLEDSAMYFCASTGNGYTFGSGTRLTVV.

In its sample, this clonotype was seen a few times. The gene calls are TRBV19 and TRBJ1-3; D may be TRBD1 (6 bases). This CDR3 contains 15 residues. The V end lost 7 bases, the J end lost 0 bases, and 13 bases lay between the germline ends. Germline assignment: CDR1 LNHDA and CDR2 SQIVND (reference sequence). The CDR3 coding sequence is TGTGCCAGTATCAGGGGAGCGAACTCTGGAAACACCATATATTTT. Its translation: CASIRGANSGNTIYF.

This rearrangement joins TRBV6-5 to TRBJ2-7; D unclear. V was shortened by 8 bases and J by 2 bases, with 13 bases between the two germline ends. This CDR3 region has 13 residues. The V gene's germline CDR1 is MNHEY and CDR2 SVGAGI. DNA of the CDR3: TGTGCCAGCTCATCGAGACTGGCCTACGAGCAGTACTTC. It is translated as CASSSRLAYEQYF.

The chain has TRBV11-3 and TRBJ2-7; D is unclear. The CDR3 runs to 12 residues. V was cut by 1 base and J by 8 bases, with 9 bases left in between. The germline V gene encodes CDR1 SGHNT and CDR2 YENEEA. Here the CDR3 DNA reads TGTGCCAGCAGCTTAGTTAAGGAGAAGCAGTACTTC. It translates to CASSLVKEKQYF.

The CDR3 coding sequence is TGTGCCACCAGCAGAAATAGGCGGGGCTCCTATAATTCACCCCTCCACTTT. It translates to CATSRNRRGSYNSPLHF. The J gene is TRBJ1-6, the V gene TRBV15; no clear D gene. Trimming removed 2 bases from V and 0 bases from J, with 11 bases in between. The CDR3 runs 17 residues. From germline, CDR1 is LNHNV and CDR2 YYDKDF (reference sequence).